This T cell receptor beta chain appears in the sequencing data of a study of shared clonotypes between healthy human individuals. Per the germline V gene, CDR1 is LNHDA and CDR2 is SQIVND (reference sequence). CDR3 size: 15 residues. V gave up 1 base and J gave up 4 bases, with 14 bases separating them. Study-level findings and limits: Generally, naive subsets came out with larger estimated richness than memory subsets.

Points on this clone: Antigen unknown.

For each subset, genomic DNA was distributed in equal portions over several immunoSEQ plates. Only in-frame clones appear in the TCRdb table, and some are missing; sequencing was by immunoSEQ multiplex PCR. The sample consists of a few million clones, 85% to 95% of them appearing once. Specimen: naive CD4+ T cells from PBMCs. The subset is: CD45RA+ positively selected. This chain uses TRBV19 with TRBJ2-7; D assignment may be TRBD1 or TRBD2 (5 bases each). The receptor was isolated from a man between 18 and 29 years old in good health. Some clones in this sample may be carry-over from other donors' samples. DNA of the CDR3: TGTGCCAGTAGTATAGCGGGGCAGGGAGAGTACGAGCAGTACTTC. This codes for CASSIAGQGEYEQYF. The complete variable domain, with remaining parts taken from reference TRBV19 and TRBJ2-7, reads DGGITQSPKYLFRKEGQNVTLSCEQNLNHDAMYWYRQDPGQGLRLIYYSQIVNDFQKGDIAEGYSVSREKKESFPLTVTSAQKNPTAFYLCASSIAGQGEYEQYFGPGTRLTVT.